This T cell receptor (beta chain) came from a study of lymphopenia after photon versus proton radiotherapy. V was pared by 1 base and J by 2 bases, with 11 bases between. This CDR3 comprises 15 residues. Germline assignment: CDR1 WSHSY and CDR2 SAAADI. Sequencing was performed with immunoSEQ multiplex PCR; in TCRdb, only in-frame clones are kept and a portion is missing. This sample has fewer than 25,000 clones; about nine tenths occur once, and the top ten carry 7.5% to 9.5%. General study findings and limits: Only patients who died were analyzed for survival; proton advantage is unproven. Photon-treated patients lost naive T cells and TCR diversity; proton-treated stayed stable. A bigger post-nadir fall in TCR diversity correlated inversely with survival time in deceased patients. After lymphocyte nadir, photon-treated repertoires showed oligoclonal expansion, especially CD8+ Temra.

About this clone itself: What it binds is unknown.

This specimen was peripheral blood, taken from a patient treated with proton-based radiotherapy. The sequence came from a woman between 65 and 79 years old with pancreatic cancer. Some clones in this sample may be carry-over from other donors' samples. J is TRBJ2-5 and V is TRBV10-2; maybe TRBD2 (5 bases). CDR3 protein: CASSEWETVQETQYF. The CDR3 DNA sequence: TGCGCCAGCAGTGAGTGGGAGACCGTACAAGAGACCCAGTACTTC.